The clone carrying this T cell receptor (beta chain) came up many times. Its specificity is not known. Assay: immunoSEQ multiplex PCR; the TCRdb copy retains only in-frame clones and omits some. Among 150,000 to 180,000 clones listed, roughly 90% were seen once. The data stem from a study of cytomegalovirus exposure and HLA in healthy donors. Points from the study as a whole: The authors confirmed in vitro that three CMV-associated chains were specific for CMV antigens. As was reported, the classifier diagnosed cytomegalovirus status with high specificity and sensitivity.

J was trimmed by 6 bases and V by 10 bases; bases with no gene match: 17. Germline lookup yields CDR1 MNHNS and CDR2 SASEGT. CDR3 length: 15 residues. Separate from the approximately 670-subject first cohort was the approximately 120-subject validation cohort, to which the donors belonged. This clonotype was sampled from a man between 18 and 29 years old in good health and CMV-seropositive. The V call is TRBV6-1, the J call TRBJ1-1; TRBD1 matches at 7 bases. Sequenced: PBMCs. Written as DNA, the CDR3 is TGTGCCATTGGCAGGGGGTACGGGGAGGAGGCTGAAGCTTTCTTT. Its protein is CAIGRGYGEEAEAFF.